This T cell receptor beta chain was identified in a study of T cell responses to AZD1222 COVID-19 vaccine. Study summary: Samples with a second dose at about 4 or about 12 weeks were pooled together.

Clones were sequenced by immunoSEQ multiplex PCR, and TCRdb holds only the in-frame ones, with some missing. The sample has about 100,000 clones; about 88% are singletons. Findings and limits, study-wide: Distributed over spike, vaccine-associated CD4 TCRs predominated at 160-218 and 743-854.

Worth noting for this clone: Its antigen is as yet unknown.

Germline lookup yields CDR1 SEHNR and CDR2 FQNEAQ (reference sequence). The ends were cut back, 5 bases at V and 2 bases at J, with 10 bases in the middle. The CDR3 sequence is 14 residues long. The sequence was obtained from an adult in good health. The sequences come from peripheral blood, collected on day 0 of AZD1222 vaccination. The gene calls are TRBV7-9 and TRBJ1-5; no firm D call. The chain's CDR3 is CASSLQGGNQPQHF. DNA of the CDR3: TGTGCCAGCAGCCTCCAAGGTGGCAATCAGCCCCAGCATTTT. Drawing the rest from reference TRBV7-9 and TRBJ1-5, the complete variable domain is DTGVSQNPRHKITKRGQNVTFRCDPISEHNRLYWYRQTLGQGPEFLTYFQNEAQLEKSRLLSDRFSAERPKGSFSTLEIQRTEQGDSAMYLCASSLQGGNQPQHFGDGTRLSIL.